This entry features one T cell receptor (beta chain) sequence. Its antigen is still unknown. A read error may be the cause here, since a much bigger clone is one base away. In total, approximately 700 healthy bone marrow donors made up the cohort. All cohort members were sampled while nominally healthy, although unrecorded immune exposures were likely present. The donor was CMV seronegative and was included in the group of over 300 seronegative cohort members. Each donor provided a peripheral blood sample, and peripheral blood mononuclear cells were used for TCR beta sequencing. Genomic DNA extraction from the blood cell samples was performed with the Qiagen DNeasy Blood Extraction Kit. The data stem from a study of cytomegalovirus exposure and HLA in healthy donors (TCRdb year 2017). Regarding the study in general: An earlier analysis of approximately 640 of the donors reported about 290 Gb of sequence data and 120 million or so unique TCR beta sequences from roughly 200 million T cells. Around 320 gigabases of sequencing data and tens of millions of unique TCR sequences were included in an early release covering roughly 600 HLA-typed donors. Of the roughly 390 genotyped donors, approximately 80% fell in the genetic ancestry cluster associated with self-reported Caucasian donors. The study aimed to test whether signatures of past pathogen exposure could be identified by cataloging public T cell receptors. The study profiled the T cell repertoires of around 700 subjects by immunosequencing and related them to cytomegalovirus serostatus. Besides the first cohort of about 730 subjects, a separate validation cohort made up of about 120 different subjects was used. To predict cytomegalovirus infection status, the study combined high-throughput TCR immunosequencing, statistical association of individual TCRs with disease status, and machine learning. A later analysis re-examined previously published TCR beta repertoires from over 500 donors and added high-resolution HLA genotyping to investigate patterns of TCR occurrence. Rather than drawing on any new phenotypic data, the later analysis identified candidate immune exposures from TCR beta sequences and the way those sequences occurred across donors. An earlier analysis of several hundred of the donors used high-throughput TCR beta sequencing to judge whether each TCR beta V gene segment behaved as functional or pseudogenic. Donor age, sex, ethnicity and CMV serostatus were compiled together with the repertoire data. In a later genetic analysis, genome-wide SNP genotypes for about three fifths of the roughly 670 donors were used, and that subset was treated as a discovery cohort. Every discovery cohort repertoire had been produced on one sequencing platform. HLA typing covered class I and class II loci at four-digit resolution. Typing coverage differed by locus: A, B, C, DRB1 and DQB1 were typed in roughly 620-630 donors, DQA1 in approximately 520, DPA1 in some 610, and DPB1 in about 450. Four or five DR-DQ haplotypes were handled as single units for association and clustering, since linkage in the cohort was strong. Among around 400 genotyped donors of the cohort, an average of around 250,000 unique TCR beta nucleotide sequences was sequenced per donor, of which about 19% were non-productive. What the work shows at the level of the full study, not this receptor alone: For the cohort, immune exposure information was limited to CMV serostatus. Roughly uniform sequencing depth across donors was assumed in presence/absence analyses, although this assumption may not hold. In a later analysis, HLA-associated TCR beta chains were found to be more clonally expanded and to have lower generation probabilities than equally common non-associated chains. Across donors, most TCR sequences were observed very rarely, whereas some public TCRs were present in many individuals. In vitro tests confirmed that a few of the cytomegalovirus-associated TCR beta chains recognize cytomegalovirus antigens. In an earlier analysis of 587 of the donors, most TCR beta V segments appeared in productive rearrangements about 87% or about 30% of the time, broadly matching IMGT annotations. Several of the top co-occurrence clusters appeared to be linked to parvovirus B19, influenza, CMV and Epstein-Barr virus, according to a later analysis. In a later analysis, TCR association rates were found to vary across HLA loci, with the most associated TCRs seen for DRB1 alleles and the fewest for HLA-C alleles. Linkage disequilibrium might explain the correlated functional status among segregating V segments, but an unknown experimental factor could not be ruled out. About 17 rarely observed V segments, including chromosome 9 orphons, were excluded from the earlier analysis of some 590 of the donors because counts were too low. In a later analysis, most CMV-associated TCR beta chains were found to appear HLA-restricted, with HLA associations seemingly driven largely by CMV exposure. Only TCR beta chains were sequenced in this cohort, and the absence of alpha or paired-chain data limited detectable features. The sequencing pipeline was judged likely to have produced a cluster of highly shared sequence variants as a technical artifact. In a later genetic analysis, a missense DCLRE1C variant was associated with V-gene and J-gene trimming of TCR beta chains, and the association was replicated in an independent cohort. It was suggested by the authors that the approach could potentially be generalized to other disease states and immunological phenotypes. In the study, approximately 160 TCR beta chains were listed as associated with cytomegalovirus. Assigning TCR associations to individual alleles was difficult when HLA alleles, especially DR and DQ, strongly co-occurred. The classifier was reported to diagnose cytomegalovirus status with high specificity and sensitivity in both the original and validation cohorts. A later analysis associated about 18,000 TCR beta sequences with specific HLA alleles at a false discovery rate of 0.05. Because some donors lacked HLA typing at each locus, the association tests relied only on the typed subset. In a later genetic analysis, fewer N-insertions in productive TCRs were reported among donors in an Asian-associated ancestry cluster than the approximately 710-donor mean. A further reported finding was that TCR beta sequences accurately predicted the HLA-A and HLA-B alleles for most subjects in the first cohort.

Library preparation was by the immunoSEQ multiplex PCR assay. A mixture of 60 forward primers for TCR Vbeta segments and 13 reverse primers for TCR Jbeta segments was used in the multiplex PCR. A multiplex PCR assay on genomic DNA amplified the CDR3 region of rearranged TCR beta genes. On the Illumina HiSeq System, the amplified TCR beta libraries were sequenced as 87-base-pair reads. On the study's bioinformatics: Across the 700 or so repertoires, a later analysis counted roughly 77 million unique TCR beta chains, 8.5 million to 12 million of which were shared by at least two donors. Raw reads were error-corrected and collapsed into unique sequences with a nearest-neighbor algorithm that merged closely related sequences to remove PCR and sequencing errors. V, D and J gene segments were assigned by aligning CDR3 sequences to IMGT reference sequences. For a sequence to be retained, a match of at least six nucleotides was required to both a V gene segment and a J gene segment. Rearrangements were called productive when the CDR3 lacked stop codons and stayed in frame with V and J; all others were non-productive. Following IMGT convention, CDR3 was defined as the stretch from the second conserved V-encoded cysteine to the conserved J-encoded phenylalanine. The earlier analysis of 587 of the donors excluded sequences that lacked an unambiguous match to a single V gene segment. In an earlier analysis of about 590 of the donors, a V segment was called functional when productive rearrangements were above 56.7%, and segregating when the standard deviation between donors exceeded 5%. To diagnose cytomegalovirus status from the catalog of TCR beta chain sequences, a statistical classification framework was built. In a later analysis, V and J genes were assigned by comparing TCR nucleotide sequences against IMGT/GENE-DB human TR gene sequences. Using the TCRdist pipeline, a later analysis assigned CDR3 sequences along with most-parsimonious VDJ recombination scenarios. In a later analysis, every TCR beta chain was defined by the combination of its CDR3 amino acid sequence and its V-gene family, and reads without a unique V-gene family were dropped. As a way to deal with suspected cross-contamination and a sequencing artifact, a later analysis dropped under 600 nucleotide sequences that were highly shared and had low generation probability. A later analysis calculated a clonal expansion index for each public chain from normalized within-repertoire ranks of inferred template counts. A later analysis computed generation probabilities with a VDJ recombination model fitted to out-of-frame rearrangements, and checked the results against IGoR. In a later analysis, TCR-TCR, TCR-HLA and TCR-CMV co-occurrence was scored with hypergeometric tests, and a repertoire-size bias correction was applied to TCR pairs. False discovery rates were estimated in a later analysis by permuting HLA or CMV assignments 20 times. In a later analysis, co-occurring TCRs were grouped using DBSCAN, and TCRdist sequence similarity was added for clustering within HLA-allele-positive subsets. Repertoires with fewer than 30,000 or more than 120,000 public chains were left out of co-occurrence clustering, as were about 5 repertoires with anomalous nucleotide sharing. As stored in TCRdb, this immuneACCESS dataset retains in-frame rearrangements with V and J assigned. A fraction of the clones does not appear; measured against another copy, unresolved V genes explain less than half of the discrepancy, and the remainder lacks a known reason. Clone size and the V and J calls come from that table; the DNA yielded D and trimming. This sample has 130,000 or so clones in its table, and approximately 77% of those were observed once. The top ten hold about 1% of the sample.

Source material: PBMCs. This clonotype was sampled from a woman aged 60-70 years in good health and CMV-seronegative.

The bases are TGTGCCAGCAGTGGACAGGTGAACACTGAAGCTTTCTTT. Translation gives CASSGQVNTEAFF. The chain couples TRBV6-1 to TRBJ1-1, with a tentative D gene TRBD1 over 6 matching bases. Spanning cysteine to phenylalanine, the CDR3 consists of 13 amino acids. Of all the DNA, just the CDR3 is kept, 39 bases in frame from base 1. From a lookup of the germline V gene, CDR1 and CDR2 are MNHNS and SASEGT. Relative to germline, V is 4 bases shorter and J is 0 bases shorter, with 6 bases between their ends.